This T cell receptor beta chain was observed in a study of blood T cell repertoires in COVID-19. About the study: The analysed material was cDNA or gDNA that came from T cells, B-cell-depleted T cells, or PBMCs.

Of note for this clone: At one end, the junction sequence differs from germline, possibly due to a read error.

TCRdb keeps only in-frame clones here, not all; method: immunoSEQ multiplex PCR. The sample has over 75,000 clones, about 80% seen once. The CDR3 totals 16 residues. Germline V gene lookup returns CDR1 MDHEN and CDR2 SYDVKM. This receptor was obtained from a human donor in a cohort sampled during active COVID-19. Sequencing input: peripheral blood. V gene TRBV28 combines with J gene TRBJ2-3, with TRBD2 matching over 14 bases. CDR3 DNA sequence: TGTGCCAGCAGTATGACTAGCGGGGGGGCCACATATACGCAGTATTTT. This codes for CASSMTSGGATYTQYF.